These T cell receptor beta chains were read from a single sample in a study of post-analysis software for immune sequencing data. One entry per CDR3 protein, called by TCRdb with MiXCR from the PCR reads. Of some 690,000 distinct CDR3 sequences in the sample, 25% to 30% are singletons; the top ten hold approximately 0.6%. The sample comprised blood. Source of these receptors: a girl aged 5-17 years with multiple sclerosis. CDR3s include the opening cysteine and the closing phenylalanine or tryptophan. D genes are given only for firm matches.

>TRBV10-3|-
CAISESGSYEQYF
>TRBV5-1|-
CVSSLKGWGTNEKLFF
>TRBV6-2/TRBV6-3|TRBD1
CASSFLDRDHEQYF
>TRBV7-2|-
CASSLTVSSNQPQHF
>TRBV6-5|-
CASSYSEGGRVFF
>TRBV5-1|TRBD1
CASSIDRGQDTQYF
>TRBV7-6|TRBD1
CASSPEQGAKNIQYF
>TRBV10-3|-
CAISESMGFDYGYTF
>TRBV20-1|TRBD2
CSAKAGGLWTQYF
>TRBV20-1|-
CSATDPGTSTDTQYF
>TRBV5-1|-
CASSLAGQVQETQYF
>TRBV2|-
CASRFGREQFF
>TRBV10-3|-
CAIMGGSYEQYF
>TRBV5-1|-
CASSLKLIIAMETQYF
>TRBV10-3|-
CAVSESGQGLQETQYF
>TRBV29-1|TRBD1
CSVGAGTGGYEQYF
>TRBV29-1|TRBD2
CSVLIAGGVFEQFF
>TRBV6-5|-
CASLGSYGYTF
>TRBV10-3|-
CAIWGHLNTGELFF
>TRBV18|-
CASSPVVGSPNSPLHF
>TRBV7-2|TRBD1
CASSLGGQGASYEQYF
>TRBV20-1|TRBD1
CSAENRGYNEQFF
>TRBV6-1|TRBD2
CASGYHSVSGRRSDTQYF
>TRBV12-3/TRBV12-4|-
CASSLYELSSYEQYF
>TRBV28|-
CASSRGGYTF
>TRBV20-1|TRBD2
CSADTGGASYEQYF
>TRBV27|-
CASYSWALDTEAFF
>TRBV27|TRBD2
CASSPRLAGNEQYF
>TRBV20-1|TRBD2
CSATHPGLAGGRTYEQYF
>TRBV7-8|TRBD1
CASSLSGVRGHEQFF
>TRBV6-5|-
CASSYGQRGETQYF
>TRBV20-1|-
CSARWRSDTQYF
>TRBV5-1|-
CASSLPVPGGTDTQYF
>TRBV6-5|-
CATAMGRTTDTQYF
>TRBV20-1|-
CSARPPETQYF
>TRBV20-1|-
CSARDRGYTYEQYF
>TRBV20-1|-
CSRATSFGSNEQFF
>TRBV7-9|-
CASSQTGGDGYTF
>TRBV10-3|-
CAISAAALQYF
>TRBV9|TRBD1
CASSAKGQGGTEAFF
>TRBV7-2|-
CASSPQAQGATDTQYF
>TRBV2|-
CASRSPPVNYGYTF
>TRBV6-1|-
CASSEGPSTRYNEQFF
>TRBV27|TRBD2
CASGGGGAYNEQFF
>TRBV10-3|-
CAISESGDIPNYGYTF
>TRBV4-3|-
CASSQQQGITQYF
>TRBV7-2|TRBD1
CASSADRGRSYGYTF
>TRBV20-1|-
CSARGGGTMNTEAFF
>TRBV4-2|-
CASSQGQSGLYEQYF
>TRBV7-2|-
CASSFRGYPNTEAFF